This T cell receptor beta chain was identified during a study of T cell responses to AZD1222 COVID-19 vaccine. Broader study findings: Nearly half of spike-specific TCRs reportedly target variant regions that are unmutated in the B.1.351 and B.1.1.7 variants. Receipt of two AZD1222 doses was followed by a rise in Spike-specific TCR breadth and depth.

This clone has only a few counts. No antigen is known for it. This CDR3 is built from 16 residues. Deletions cut 0 bases from V and 6 bases from J, with 12 bases between. Germline lookup yields CDR1 MNHEY and CDR2 SVGAGI. Only in-frame clones appear in the TCRdb table, and some are missing; sequencing was by immunoSEQ multiplex PCR. The sample holds around 100,000 clones, 80% to 95% seen once. Sample: peripheral blood, taken on day 0 of AZD1222 vaccination. This chain links TRBV6-5 with TRBJ1-6; tentative D call: TRBD1 (5 bases). The clonotype originates from an adult in good health. CDR3 in amino acids: CASSYSRAGINSPLHF. DNA for the CDR3: TGTGCCAGCAGTTACTCGAGGGCAGGGATTAATTCACCCCTCCACTTT.